These 27 T cell receptor beta chains originate from one sample sequenced in a study of OX40 agonist ivuxolimab in advanced cancers. Assay: immunoSEQ multiplex PCR; the TCRdb copy retains only in-frame clones and omits some. The data show 70,000 or so clones, around 90% seen once. Sequenced here: CD4+ or CD8+ T cells sorted from blood, sampled in a trial of the OX40 agonist ivuxolimab. The source is an adult with an advanced solid tumor such as melanoma, head and neck, liver or kidney cancer.

This clone came up a few times. The chain employs TRBV2 and TRBJ2-7; D not certain. The CDR3 loop spans 15 amino acids. The V gene's germline CDR1 is SNHLY and CDR2 FYNNEI. V gave up 2 bases and J gave up 2 bases, with 13 bases separating them. CDR3 amino acids: CASSESFRLTYEQYF. DNA of the CDR3: TGTGCCAGCAGTGAAAGCTTCAGGCTTACCTACGAGCAGTACTTC.

This clone was observed once. The V call is TRBV5-1, the J call TRBJ2-5, with 7 bases identical to TRBD1. The CDR3 totals 13 residues. Trimming removed 5 bases from V and 2 bases from J; junction bases left unmatched: 3. Germline CDR1 SGHRS, CDR2 YFSETQ. CDR3 sequence reads: CASREQGQETQYF. The CDR3, as DNA: TGCGCCAGCAGAGAACAGGGGCAAGAGACCCAGTACTTC.

The chain couples TRBV10-1 to TRBJ1-1; D remains unclear. The CDR3 is 12 amino acids. In germline, CDR1 is WNHNN, CDR2 SYGVQD (reference sequence). V lost 6 bases and J 3 bases, leaving 8 bases between the germline ends. The CDR3: CASSRAHTEAFF. For the CDR3, the DNA is TGCGCCAGCAGCCGCGCGCACACTGAAGCTTTCTTT.

The chain is built from TRBV5-5 and TRBJ2-1, with a weak D call TRBD2 (6 bases). The CDR3 sequence is 14 residues long. Per the germline V gene, CDR1 is SGHKS and CDR2 is YYEKEE (reference sequence). Trimming removed 4 bases from V and 0 bases from J, with 8 bases in between. CDR3 sequence: CASSRERSYNEQFF. The CDR3 DNA sequence: TGTGCCAGCAGCCGGGAGCGCTCCTACAATGAGCAGTTCTTC.

The chain joins TRBV21-1 to TRBJ2-1; TRBD2 is the table's D call and was not checked against the DNA. TRBV21-1 is designated a pseudogene. The CDR3 loop spans 18 amino acids. For the CDR3, the DNA is TGTGCCAGCAGCAATCTTCCGTTGGGAGCGTCCTCCTACAATGAGCAGTTCTTC. As protein: CASSNLPLGASSYNEQFF.

This sequence joins TRBV6-6 and TRBJ2-2; 8 bases are shared with TRBD2. J was trimmed by 4 bases and V by 7 bases; bases with no gene match: 5. This CDR3 region has 14 residues. CDR1 is MNHNY, CDR2 SVGAGI, per germline (reference sequence). The CDR3 DNA sequence: TGTGCCAGCACAGCGGGAGTTGGCACCGGGGAGCTGTTTTTT. Protein: CASTAGVGTGELFF.

DNA for the CDR3: TGTGCCAGTAGAAGGGAGGGGCGCACTGAAGCTTTCTTT. It is translated as CASRREGRTEAFF. The rearrangement uses TRBV19 and TRBJ1-1; TRBD1 might be the D (5 bases). In germline, CDR1 is LNHDA, CDR2 SQIVND (reference sequence). The CDR3 sequence is 13 residues long. V lost 6 bases and J 4 bases, leaving 12 bases between the germline ends.

V gene TRBV6-4 combines with J gene TRBJ2-5; D unresolved. CDR1 is MRHNA and CDR2 is SNTAGT in the germline V gene. V was pared by 2 bases and J by 1 base, with 20 bases between. This CDR3 comprises 18 residues. The CDR3 protein is CASSDPPLFWGPQETQYF. CDR3 nucleotide sequence: TGTGCCAGCAGTGACCCTCCATTGTTTTGGGGTCCCCAAGAGACCCAGTACTTC.

This chain connects TRBV27 to TRBJ2-1; D assignment may be TRBD1 or TRBD2 (5 bases each). With 6 bases removed from V and 10 bases from J, the gap between germline ends came to 16 bases. The CDR3 contains 13 residues. The germline V gene encodes CDR1 MNHEY and CDR2 SMNVEV (reference sequence). For the CDR3, the DNA is TGTGCCAGCAGCCCCGGGGCCCAAAGGGAGCAGTTCTTC. Translating gives CASSPGAQREQFF.

V is TRBV5-4 and J is TRBJ2-7; D not certain. Trimming left V 1 base short and J 2 bases short, with 7 bases between. The CDR3 is 13 residues long. Germline values: CDR1 SGHNT, CDR2 YYREEE (reference sequence). The CDR3 nucleotides are TGTGCCAGCAGCTTGTGGAACGCCTACGAGCAGTACTTC. Its translation is CASSLWNAYEQYF.

This chain links TRBV5-1 with TRBJ1-6; 7 nucleotides align to TRBD1. The CDR3 is 16 amino acids. The V gene's germline CDR1 is SGHRS and CDR2 YFSETQ. Losses at the gene ends were 0 bases for V and 12 bases for J; bases not matched to a gene: 12. The CDR3 DNA sequence: TGCGCCAGCAGCTTGGTAGGGGGCGCGGGAGATTTACCCCTCCACTTT. It is translated as CASSLVGGAGDLPLHF.

The chain couples TRBV7-2 to TRBJ2-5, with TRBD1 matching over 8 bases. The CDR3 is 15 amino acids. J was trimmed by 2 bases and V by 5 bases; bases with no gene match: 7. CDR1 and CDR2 (germline): SGHTA, FQGNSA. CDR3 sequence reads: CASSNQGARQETQYF. The CDR3 nucleotides are TGTGCCAGCAGCAATCAGGGGGCTCGTCAAGAGACCCAGTACTTC.

The J gene is TRBJ2-2, the V gene TRBV5-1; the D gene is possibly TRBD2 (6 bases). Germline-derived CDR1 and CDR2 are SGHRS and YFSETQ. This CDR3 region has 16 residues. V was clipped by 4 bases and J by 4 bases, with 17 bases between them. The CDR3 loop reads CASSPRAGPATGELFF. CDR3 bases: TGCGCCAGCAGCCCCCGGGCGGGACCAGCCACCGGGGAGCTGTTTTTT.

The V gene is TRBV27, the J gene TRBJ2-7; 9 bases fit TRBD1. The CDR3 is made up of 15 amino acids. Germline lookup yields CDR1 MNHEY and CDR2 SMNVEV (reference sequence). Unmatched junction bases numbered 11, after V lost 7 bases and J lost 4 bases. DNA for the CDR3: TGTGCCAGCACAAGGCCGGGACAGGGTATTTACGAGCAGTACTTC. This encodes CASTRPGQGIYEQYF.

The V and J genes are TRBV7-9 and TRBJ2-7, with 7 bases matching TRBD2. Trimming removed 7 bases from V and 3 bases from J; junction bases left unmatched: 6. Germline CDR1 SEHNR, CDR2 FQNEAQ (reference sequence). The CDR3 is made up of 13 amino acids. In DNA form, the CDR3 reads TGTGCCAGCAACTCCGGGACTAACTACGAGCAGTACTTC. Its protein product is CASNSGTNYEQYF.

The J gene is TRBJ2-6, the V gene TRBV19, with TRBD1 identical over 10 bases. V trimming: 6 bases; J trimming: 4 bases; junction bases outside the gene matches: 3. The CDR3 spans 15 residues. From germline, CDR1 is LNHDA and CDR2 SQIVND (reference sequence). CDR3 protein: CASSTTGGGANVLTF. The CDR3 DNA sequence: TGTGCCAGTAGCACGACAGGGGGCGGGGCCAACGTCCTGACTTTC.

The genes are TRBV11-1 and TRBJ1-1; 8 bases match TRBD1. Germline CDR1 reads SGHAT; CDR2 reads FQDESV (reference sequence). The trim removed 5 bases at V and 2 bases at J, leaving 7 bases unmatched. The CDR3 runs to 15 residues. CDR3 amino acids: CASSPTGQANTEAFF. CDR3 in DNA: TGTGCCAGCAGCCCGACGGGACAGGCAAACACTGAAGCTTTCTTT.

This rearrangement joins TRBV10-3 to TRBJ2-7, with 8 bases that match TRBD2. This CDR3 has 15 residues. CDR1 ENHRY and CDR2 SYGVKD come from the germline V gene. J gave up 2 bases and V 0 bases, and 3 bases lay outside the gene matches. CDR3: CAISESRLATYEQYF. CDR3 nucleotide sequence: TGTGCCATCAGTGAGTCGAGACTAGCGACCTACGAGCAGTACTTC.

The J gene is TRBJ2-5, the V gene TRBV7-3; TRBD1 aligns across 7 bases. Trimming cost V 2 bases and J 2 bases; bases outside gene matches: 2. Germline CDR1 SGHTA, CDR2 FQGTGA. CDR3 length: 14 residues. CDR3 in amino acids: CASSLSGQQETQYF. The CDR3, as DNA: TGTGCCAGCAGCTTATCGGGACAGCAAGAGACCCAGTACTTC.

The chain carries TRBV5-1 and TRBJ2-5; TRBD1 matches at 7 bases. The CDR3 runs 13 residues. CDR1 and CDR2 (germline): SGHRS, YFSETQ. The V and J ends lost 4 bases and 3 bases, in that order; junction bases with no gene match: 3. This CDR3 reads CASSPDREETQYF. In DNA form, the CDR3 reads TGCGCCAGCAGCCCTGACAGGGAAGAGACCCAGTACTTC.

The V and J genes are TRBV7-2 and TRBJ1-2; TRBD1 matches 7 bases. Looked up from germline, CDR1 is SGHTA and CDR2 is FQGNSA. The ends lost 3 bases at V and 5 bases at J; junction bases unmatched: 3. The CDR3 is 13 residues long. CDR3: CASSFTGEYGYTF. CDR3 in DNA: TGTGCCAGCAGCTTTACAGGGGAGTATGGCTACACCTTC.

The chain joins TRBV25-1 to TRBJ2-1; 11 bases match TRBD2. Germline V gives CDR1 MGHDK, CDR2 SYGVNS. The trim removed 7 bases at V and 1 base at J, leaving 3 bases unmatched. There are 15 residues in the CDR3. The CDR3 loop reads CASNIAGGSYNEQFF. The CDR3 DNA is TGTGCCAGCAACATAGCGGGAGGGTCCTACAATGAGCAGTTCTTC.

The V and J genes are TRBV6-5 and TRBJ2-7; D gene unclear. Germline V gene data show CDR1 as MNHEY and CDR2 as SVGAGI. The CDR3 covers 13 residues. The germline V and J ends were trimmed by 6 bases and 2 bases, with 11 bases remaining between them. CDR3 in amino acids: CASSNMAPYEQYF. The CDR3 DNA reads as TGTGCCAGCAGCAACATGGCCCCCTACGAGCAGTACTTC.

A few counts support this clone. V and J are TRBV7-2 and TRBJ1-1, with D hard to call. Germline V gene data show CDR1 as SGHTA and CDR2 as FQGNSA. The CDR3 consists of 14 residues. V was shortened by 1 base and J by 4 bases, with 10 bases between the two germline ends. CDR3 DNA sequence: TGTGCCAGCAGCTTAGACAGCCTCGGCACTGAAGCTTTCTTT. It translates to CASSLDSLGTEAFF.

Comment on this clone: In the same sample, other DNA sequences code for this CDR3. CDR3 residues: CAWNFGGANEKLFF. CDR3 in DNA: TGTGCCTGGAACTTCGGGGGGGCTAATGAAAAACTGTTTTTT. The V and J genes are TRBV30 and TRBJ1-4; a possible D gene is TRBD1 (5 bases). Deletions cut 4 bases from V and 3 bases from J, with 12 bases between. Germline lookup yields CDR1 GTSNPN and CDR2 SVGIG (reference sequence). This CDR3 has 14 amino acids. The full variable domain, with the rest looked up from reference TRBV30 and TRBJ1-4, is SQTIHQWPATLVQPVGSPLSLECTVEGTSNPNLYWYRQAAGRGLQLLFYSVGIGQISSEVPQNLSASRPQDRQFILSSKKLLLSDSGFYLCAWNFGGANEKLFFGSGTQLSVL.

For this clone: An end of the junction differs from the germline gene, which may be a read error. The V and J genes are TRBV7-8 and TRBJ2-1; 12 nucleotides match TRBD2. Germline V lookup: CDR1 SGHVS, CDR2 FQNEAQ. The CDR3 runs 15 residues. CDR3 bases: TGTGCCAGCAGCCCACTAGCGGGAGGTAAGAATGAGCAGCTCTTC. Protein sequence: CASSPLAGGKNEQLF.

This clone was observed once. CDR3 sequence: CASSVEGSWNGETQYF. The CDR3 region has the DNA TGTGCCAGCAGTGTCGAAGGCTCCTGGAATGGGGAGACCCAGTACTTC. V usage is TRBV25-1 and J usage is TRBJ2-5; D unresolved. Germline CDR1 and CDR2: MGHDK and SYGVNS. This CDR3 spans 16 amino acids. The ends were cut back, 4 bases at V and 5 bases at J, with 20 bases in the middle.